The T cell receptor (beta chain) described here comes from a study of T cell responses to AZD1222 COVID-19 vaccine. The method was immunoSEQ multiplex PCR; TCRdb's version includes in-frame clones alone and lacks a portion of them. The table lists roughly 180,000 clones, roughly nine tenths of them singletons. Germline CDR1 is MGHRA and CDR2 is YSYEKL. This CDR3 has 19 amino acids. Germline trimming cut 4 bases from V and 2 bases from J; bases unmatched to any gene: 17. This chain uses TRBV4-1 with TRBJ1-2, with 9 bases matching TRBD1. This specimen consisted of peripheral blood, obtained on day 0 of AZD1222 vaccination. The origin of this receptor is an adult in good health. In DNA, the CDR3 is TGCGCCAGCAGCCCCTCCGGCGGGACAGGGTTTATTGGAAACTATGGCTACACCTTC. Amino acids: CASSPSGGTGFIGNYGYTF.